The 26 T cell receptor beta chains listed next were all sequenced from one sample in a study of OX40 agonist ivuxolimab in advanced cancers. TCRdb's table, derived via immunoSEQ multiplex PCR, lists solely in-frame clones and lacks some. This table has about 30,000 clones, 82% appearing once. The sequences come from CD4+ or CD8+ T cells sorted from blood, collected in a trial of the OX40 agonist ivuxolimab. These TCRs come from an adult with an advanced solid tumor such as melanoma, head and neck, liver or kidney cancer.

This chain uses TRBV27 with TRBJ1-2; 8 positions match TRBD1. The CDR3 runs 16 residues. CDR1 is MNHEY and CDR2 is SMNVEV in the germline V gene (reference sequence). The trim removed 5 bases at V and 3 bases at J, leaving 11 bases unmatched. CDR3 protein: CASSPQRTGNYYGYTF. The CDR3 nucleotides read TGTGCCAGCAGTCCGCAGCGGACAGGGAACTACTATGGCTACACCTTC.

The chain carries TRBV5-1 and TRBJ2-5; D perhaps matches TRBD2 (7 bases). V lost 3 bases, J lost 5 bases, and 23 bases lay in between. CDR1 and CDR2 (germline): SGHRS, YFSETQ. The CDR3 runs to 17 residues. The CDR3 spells CASSSWDSAGAGETQYF. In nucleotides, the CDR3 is TGCGCCAGCAGCTCCTGGGATAGTGCGGGGGCTGGGGAGACCCAGTACTTC.

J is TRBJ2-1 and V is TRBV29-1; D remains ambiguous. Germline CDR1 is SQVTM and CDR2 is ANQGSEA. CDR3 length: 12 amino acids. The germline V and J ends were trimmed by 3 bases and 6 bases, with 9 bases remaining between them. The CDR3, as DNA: TGCAGCGTTGACCCCCGCCCCAATGAGCAGTTCTTC. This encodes CSVDPRPNEQFF.

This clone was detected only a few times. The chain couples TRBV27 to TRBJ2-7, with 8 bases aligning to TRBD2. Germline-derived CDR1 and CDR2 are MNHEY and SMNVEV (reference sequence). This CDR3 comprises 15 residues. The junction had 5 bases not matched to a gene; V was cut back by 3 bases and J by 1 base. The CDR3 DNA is TGTGCCAGCAGTTTCAGCGGGAGTCGGTCCTACGAGCAGTACTTC. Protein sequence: CASSFSGSRSYEQYF.

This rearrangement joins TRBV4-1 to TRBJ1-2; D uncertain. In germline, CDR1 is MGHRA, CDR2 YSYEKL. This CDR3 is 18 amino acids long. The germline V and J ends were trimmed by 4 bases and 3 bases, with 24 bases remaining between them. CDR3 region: CASSPSETIRERYYGYTF. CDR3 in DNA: TGCGCCAGCAGCCCCTCGGAGACAATTCGGGAACGGTACTATGGCTACACCTTC.

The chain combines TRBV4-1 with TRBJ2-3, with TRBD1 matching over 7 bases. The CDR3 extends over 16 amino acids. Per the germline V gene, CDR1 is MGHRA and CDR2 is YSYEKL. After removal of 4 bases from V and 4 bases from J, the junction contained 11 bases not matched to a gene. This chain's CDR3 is CASSPPGDRPADTQYF. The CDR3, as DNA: TGCGCCAGCAGCCCTCCTGGGGACAGACCTGCAGATACGCAGTATTTT.

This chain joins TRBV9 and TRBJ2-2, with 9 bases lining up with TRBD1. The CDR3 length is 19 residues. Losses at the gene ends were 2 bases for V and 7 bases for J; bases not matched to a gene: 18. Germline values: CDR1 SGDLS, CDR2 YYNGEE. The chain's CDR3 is CASSVSAGTGFSGDGELFF. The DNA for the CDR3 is TGTGCCAGCAGCGTCTCAGCCGGGACAGGGTTTAGTGGAGACGGGGAGCTGTTTTTT.

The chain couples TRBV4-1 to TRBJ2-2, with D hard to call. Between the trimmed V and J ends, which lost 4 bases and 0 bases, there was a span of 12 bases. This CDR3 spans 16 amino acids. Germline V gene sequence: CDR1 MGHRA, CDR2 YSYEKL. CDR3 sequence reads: CASSLNGSPNTGELFF. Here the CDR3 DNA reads TGCGCCAGCAGCCTAAACGGCAGCCCGAACACCGGGGAGCTGTTTTTT.

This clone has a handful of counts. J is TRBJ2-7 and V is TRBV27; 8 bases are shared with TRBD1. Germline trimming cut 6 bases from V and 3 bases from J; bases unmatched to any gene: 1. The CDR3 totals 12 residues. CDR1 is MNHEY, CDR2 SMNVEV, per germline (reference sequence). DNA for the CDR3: TGTGCCAGCAGCACAGGGGGCTACGAGCAGTACTTC. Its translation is CASSTGGYEQYF.

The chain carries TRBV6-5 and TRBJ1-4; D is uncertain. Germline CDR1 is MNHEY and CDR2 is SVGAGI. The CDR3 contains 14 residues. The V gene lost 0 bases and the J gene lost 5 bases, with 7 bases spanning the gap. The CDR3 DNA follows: TGTGCCAGCAGTTACTCGGGCTTAAATGAAAAACTGTTTTTT. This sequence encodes CASSYSGLNEKLFF.

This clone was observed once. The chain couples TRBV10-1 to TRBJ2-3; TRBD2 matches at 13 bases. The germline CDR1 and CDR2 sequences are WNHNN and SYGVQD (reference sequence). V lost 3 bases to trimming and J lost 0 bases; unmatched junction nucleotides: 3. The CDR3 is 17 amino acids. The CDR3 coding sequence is TGCGCCAGCAGTGAAGGACTAGCGGGAGCTAGCACAGATACGCAGTATTTT. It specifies CASSEGLAGASTDTQYF.

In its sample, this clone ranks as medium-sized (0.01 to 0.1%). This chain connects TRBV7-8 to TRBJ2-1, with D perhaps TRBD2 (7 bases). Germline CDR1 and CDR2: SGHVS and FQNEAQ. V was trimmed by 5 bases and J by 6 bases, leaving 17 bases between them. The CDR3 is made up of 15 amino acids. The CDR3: CASSGARGAINEQFF. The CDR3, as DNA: TGTGCCAGCAGCGGAGCACGGGGGGCGATCAATGAGCAGTTCTTC.

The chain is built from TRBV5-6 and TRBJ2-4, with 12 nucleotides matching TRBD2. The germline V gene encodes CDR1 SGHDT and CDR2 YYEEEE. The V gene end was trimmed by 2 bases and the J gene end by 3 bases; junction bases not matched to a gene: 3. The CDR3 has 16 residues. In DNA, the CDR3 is TGTGCCAGCAGCTTTGGACTAGCGGGAAGCAAAAACATTCAGTACTTC. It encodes CASSFGLAGSKNIQYF. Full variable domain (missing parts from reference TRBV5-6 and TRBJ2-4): DAGVTQSPTHLIKTRGQQVTLRCSPKSGHDTVSWYQQALGQGPQFIFQYYEEEERQRGNFPDRFSGHQFPNYSSELNVNALLLGDSALYLCASSFGLAGSKNIQYFGAGTRLSVL.

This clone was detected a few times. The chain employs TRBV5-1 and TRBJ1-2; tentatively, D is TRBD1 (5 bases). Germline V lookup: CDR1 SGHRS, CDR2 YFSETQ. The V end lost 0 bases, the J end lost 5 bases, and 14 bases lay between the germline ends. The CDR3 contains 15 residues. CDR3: CASSLAGTQYYGYTF. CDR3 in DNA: TGCGCCAGCAGCTTGGCCGGGACCCAGTATTATGGCTACACCTTC. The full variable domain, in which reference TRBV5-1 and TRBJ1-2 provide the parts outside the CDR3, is KAGVTQTPRYLIKTRGQQVTLSCSPISGHRSVSWYQQTPGQGLQFLFEYFSETQRNKGNFPGRFSGRQFSNSRSEMNVSTLELGDSALYLCASSLAGTQYYGYTFGSGTRLTVV.

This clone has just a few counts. CDR3: CASSSRVDAEAFF. CDR3 DNA sequence: TGTGCCAGCAGCTCAAGGGTGGATGCTGAAGCTTTCTTT. The rearrangement links TRBV7-9 to TRBJ1-1; D gene uncertain. The V end was cut by 4 bases, the J end by 6 bases, with 12 bases between. The CDR3 has 13 amino acids. From germline, CDR1 is SEHNR and CDR2 FQNEAQ (reference sequence).

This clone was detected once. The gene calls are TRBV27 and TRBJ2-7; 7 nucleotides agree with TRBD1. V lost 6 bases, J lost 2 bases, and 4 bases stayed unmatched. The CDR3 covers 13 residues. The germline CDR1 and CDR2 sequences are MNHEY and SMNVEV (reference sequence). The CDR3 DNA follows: TGTGCCAGCAGAGGGGGCTACCCCTACGAGCAGTACTTC. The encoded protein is CASRGGYPYEQYF.

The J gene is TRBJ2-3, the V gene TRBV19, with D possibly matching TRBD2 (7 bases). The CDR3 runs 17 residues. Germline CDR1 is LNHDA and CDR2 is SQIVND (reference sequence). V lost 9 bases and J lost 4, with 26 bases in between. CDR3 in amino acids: CASSPLGGEGVADTQYF. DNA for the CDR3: TGTGCCAGCTCTCCACTGGGGGGGGAGGGGGTTGCAGATACGCAGTATTTT.

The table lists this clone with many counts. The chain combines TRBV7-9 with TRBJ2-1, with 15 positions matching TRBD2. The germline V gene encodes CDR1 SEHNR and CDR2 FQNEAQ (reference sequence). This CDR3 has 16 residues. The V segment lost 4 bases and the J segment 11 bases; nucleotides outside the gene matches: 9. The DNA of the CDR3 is TGTGCCAGCAGCTCTTCCGGGACTAGCGGGAGGCCTCAGCAGTTCTTC. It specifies CASSSSGTSGRPQQFF.

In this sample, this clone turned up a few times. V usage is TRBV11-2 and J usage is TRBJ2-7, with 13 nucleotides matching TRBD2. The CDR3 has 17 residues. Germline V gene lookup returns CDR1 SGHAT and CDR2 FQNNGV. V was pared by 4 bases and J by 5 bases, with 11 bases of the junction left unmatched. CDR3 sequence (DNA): TGTGCCAGCAGCTCCTACCCAGGGACTAGCGGGGACGACGAGCAGTACTTC. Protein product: CASSSYPGTSGDDEQYF.

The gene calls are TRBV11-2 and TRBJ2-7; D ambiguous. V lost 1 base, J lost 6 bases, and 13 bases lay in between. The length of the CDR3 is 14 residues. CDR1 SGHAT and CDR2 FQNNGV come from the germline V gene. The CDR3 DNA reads TGTGCCAGCAGCTTAGTAGGTGGGATTGGCGAGCAGTACTTC. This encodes CASSLVGGIGEQYF.

CDR3 region: CAASTDSSYEQYF. For the CDR3, the DNA is TGTGCCGCTTCTACGGACAGCTCCTACGAGCAGTACTTC. The genes are TRBV2 and TRBJ2-7, with a tentative D call TRBD1 (6 bases). The CDR3 contains 13 residues. Looked up from germline, CDR1 is SNHLY and CDR2 is FYNNEI. The V end lost 11 bases, the J end lost 0 bases, and 14 bases lay between the germline ends.

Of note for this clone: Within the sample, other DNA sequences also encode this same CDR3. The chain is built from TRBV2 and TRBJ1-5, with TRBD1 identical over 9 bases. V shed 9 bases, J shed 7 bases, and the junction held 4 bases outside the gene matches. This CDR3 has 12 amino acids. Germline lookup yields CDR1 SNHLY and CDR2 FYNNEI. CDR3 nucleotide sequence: TGTGCCAGTGGACAGGGGAACCAGCCCCAGCATTTT. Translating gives CASGQGNQPQHF. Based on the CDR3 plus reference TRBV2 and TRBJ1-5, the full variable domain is EPEVTQTPSHQVTQMGQEVILRCVPISNHLYFYWYRQILGQKVEFLVSFYNNEISEKSEIFDDQFSVERPDGSNFTLKIRSTKLEDSAMYFCASGQGNQPQHFGDGTRLSIL.

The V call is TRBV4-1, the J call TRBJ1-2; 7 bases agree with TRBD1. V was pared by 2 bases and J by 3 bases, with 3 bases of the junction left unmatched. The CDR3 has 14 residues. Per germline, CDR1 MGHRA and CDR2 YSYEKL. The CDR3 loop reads CASSQFRGDYGYTF. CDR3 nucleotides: TGCGCCAGCAGCCAATTCAGGGGGGACTATGGCTACACCTTC.

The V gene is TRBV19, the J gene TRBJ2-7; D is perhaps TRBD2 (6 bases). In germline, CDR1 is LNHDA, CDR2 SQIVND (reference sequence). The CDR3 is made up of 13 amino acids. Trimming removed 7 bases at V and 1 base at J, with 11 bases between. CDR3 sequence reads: CASNAGPSYEQYF. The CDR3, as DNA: TGTGCCAGTAATGCGGGGCCTTCCTACGAGCAGTACTTC.

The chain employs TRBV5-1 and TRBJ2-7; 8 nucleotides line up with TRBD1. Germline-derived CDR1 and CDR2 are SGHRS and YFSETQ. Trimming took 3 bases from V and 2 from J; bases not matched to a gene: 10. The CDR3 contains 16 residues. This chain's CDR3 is CASSWQPGTGTYEQYF. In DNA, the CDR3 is TGCGCCAGCAGCTGGCAGCCCGGGACAGGAACCTACGAGCAGTACTTC.

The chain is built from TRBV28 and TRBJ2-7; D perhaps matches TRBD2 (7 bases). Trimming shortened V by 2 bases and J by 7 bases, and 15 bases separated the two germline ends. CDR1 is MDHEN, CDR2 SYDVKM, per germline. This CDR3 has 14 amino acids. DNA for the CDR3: TGTGCCAGCAGTTTAAGGGGGGGCGCATGGGAGCAGTACTTC. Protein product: CASSLRGGAWEQYF.